This passage covers 2 T cell receptor beta chains from one sample sequenced in a study of memory CD4+ T cells and cytomegalovirus serostatus. Assay used: immunoSEQ multiplex PCR; TCRdb lists only in-frame clones, some missing. The top ten clones hold 4% to 5.5% of a sample with about 62,000 clones, about 80% of them seen once. Single viable CD3+CD4+CD8-CD45RO+ cells were sorted as the memory CD4+ T cells. The sample comprised memory CD4+ T cells from blood. These receptors were collected from an adult in good health and CMV-seropositive.

The chain is built from TRBV7-2 and TRBJ2-7; maybe TRBD2 (5 bases). This CDR3 comprises 12 residues. The V end was cut by 5 bases, the J end by 6 bases, with 11 bases between. Germline V gene sequence: CDR1 SGHTA, CDR2 FQGNSA. The chain's CDR3 is CASSPLGSEQYF. The CDR3 bases are TGTGCCAGCAGCCCACTTGGGAGCGAGCAGTACTTC.

The chain carries TRBV5-4 and TRBJ2-7; TRBD1 agrees at 8 bases. The ends lost 4 bases at V and 2 bases at J; junction bases unmatched: 5. This CDR3 is built from 14 residues. Germline V gene lookup returns CDR1 SGHNT and CDR2 YYREEE (reference sequence). CDR3 residues: CASSDRGPPYEQYF. CDR3 in DNA: TGTGCCAGCAGCGACAGGGGTCCCCCCTACGAGCAGTACTTC.